The next 16 T cell receptor beta chains were all read from a single sample in a study of blood T cell repertoires in COVID-19. Assay used: immunoSEQ multiplex PCR; TCRdb lists only in-frame clones, some missing. In the table there are about 160,000 clones, roughly 80% of which are singletons. Sequenced sample: PBMCs or T cells enriched from blood (not recorded which). The receptors here all came from a woman aged 40 to 50 with acute COVID-19.

This clone was counted a few times. The chain recombines TRBV2 with TRBJ1-5; 9 bases agree with TRBD1. The CDR3 has 14 residues. Germline CDR1 is SNHLY and CDR2 is FYNNEI. V lost 6 bases, J lost 6 bases, and 6 bases stayed unmatched. The CDR3 protein is CASSGQGMAQPQHF. Here the CDR3 DNA reads TGTGCCAGCAGCGGACAGGGGATGGCTCAGCCCCAGCATTTT.

In DNA form, the CDR3 reads TGTGCCACCAGCAGAGATTCGGTTCGAAGCACAGATACGCAGTATTTT. It translates to CATSRDSVRSTDTQYF. V usage is TRBV15 and J usage is TRBJ2-3; no clear D. V lost 0 bases and J 0 bases, leaving 10 bases between the germline ends. The CDR3 runs to 16 residues. CDR1 LNHNV and CDR2 YYDKDF come from the germline V gene (reference sequence).

The chain employs TRBV10-3 and TRBJ2-6, with a tentative D call TRBD1 (6 bases). Germline V gene lookup returns CDR1 ENHRY and CDR2 SYGVKD. The CDR3 is 16 amino acids. V lost 5 bases to trimming and J lost 0 bases, with 11 bases between them. The CDR3 reads CAISPDSSSGANVLTF. CDR3 DNA sequence: TGTGCCATCAGTCCGGACAGTAGCTCTGGGGCCAACGTCCTGACTTTC.

The chain uses TRBV7-3 and TRBJ1-3; the match to TRBD1 covers 10 bases. The germline V gene has CDR1 SGHTA and CDR2 FQGTGA. Trimming cost V 11 bases and J 3 bases; bases outside gene matches: 19. This CDR3 is built from 18 residues. CDR3 residues: CAGTRPGTGDLYGNTIYF. Written as DNA, the CDR3 is TGTGCCGGAACACGCCCGGGGACAGGGGATCTGTATGGAAACACCATATATTTT.

The CDR3 region is CASSLGYSSSYEQYF. The DNA of the CDR3 is TGTGCCAGCAGTTTGGGCTACTCCTCTTCCTACGAGCAGTACTTC. V gene TRBV28 combines with J gene TRBJ2-7, with D unresolved. Germline V gene lookup returns CDR1 MDHEN and CDR2 SYDVKM. The CDR3 contains 15 residues. V was clipped by 3 bases and J by 1 base, with 13 bases between them. Complete variable domain (other parts from reference TRBV28 and TRBJ2-7): DVKVTQSSRYLVKRTGEKVFLECVQDMDHENMFWYRQDPGLGLRLIYFSYDVKMKEKGDIPEGYSVSREKKERFSLILESASTNQTSMYLCASSLGYSSSYEQYFGPGTRLTVT.

V gene TRBV7-9 combines with J gene TRBJ1-1; tentative D call: TRBD1 (6 bases). Germline lookup yields CDR1 SEHNR and CDR2 FQNEAQ (reference sequence). V was pared by 0 bases and J by 7 bases, with 15 bases between. The CDR3 is made up of 15 amino acids. CDR3 amino acids: CASSLAGPYRDEAFF. CDR3 nucleotides: TGTGCCAGCAGCTTAGCCGGCCCCTACAGGGATGAAGCTTTCTTT.

V and J are TRBV20-1 and TRBJ1-6; TRBD1 matches 8 bases. The ends lost 3 bases at V and 7 bases at J; junction bases unmatched: 8. Germline loops: CDR1 DFQATT, CDR2 SNEGSKA (reference sequence). The CDR3 runs to 15 residues. The CDR3 region has the DNA TGCAGTGCTAGTGAAGACAGGGGCCTAAATTCACCCCTCCACTTT. Amino acids: CSASEDRGLNSPLHF.

V usage is TRBV20-1 and J usage is TRBJ2-5; 7 bases agree with TRBD1. V lost 3 bases to trimming and J lost 2 bases; unmatched junction nucleotides: 6. This CDR3 contains 14 residues. Per the germline V gene, CDR1 is DFQATT and CDR2 is SNEGSKA (reference sequence). The CDR3 bases are TGCAGTGCTAGTAAAACAGGGGTACAAGAGACCCAGTACTTC. It codes for CSASKTGVQETQYF.

This chain connects TRBV7-3 to TRBJ2-2; 9 bases are shared with TRBD2. Germline lookup yields CDR1 SGHTA and CDR2 FQGTGA. The CDR3 spans 15 residues. V shed 2 bases and J 3 bases; nucleotides not matched to a gene: 1. CDR3 region: CASSLRGRDTGELFF. For the CDR3, the DNA is TGTGCCAGCAGCTTACGCGGGAGGGACACCGGGGAGCTGTTTTTT.

This clone is a singleton in its sample. V and J are TRBV6-5 and TRBJ2-4, with D tentatively TRBD1 (5 bases). Trimming pared 6 bases from V and 8 bases from J, leaving 14 bases between. The germline V gene encodes CDR1 MNHEY and CDR2 SVGAGI. CDR3 length: 13 amino acids. CDR3 DNA: TGTGCCAGCAGATTCGACAGAAGGGACATTCAGTACTTC. Translation: CASRFDRRDIQYF.

This clone was counted once. This CDR3 is CASSPGTGAETQYF. CDR3 coding DNA: TGTGCCAGCAGTCCCGGGACAGGGGCGGAGACCCAGTACTTC. This sequence joins TRBV6-5 and TRBJ2-5, with 10 bases aligning to TRBD1. This CDR3 is 14 amino acids long. CDR1 is MNHEY, CDR2 SVGAGI, per germline. V shed 5 bases, J shed 5 bases, and the junction held 5 bases outside the gene matches.

The chain couples TRBV30 to TRBJ1-4; no clear D gene. The germline CDR1 and CDR2 sequences are GTSNPN and SVGIG (reference sequence). Trimming pared 0 bases from V and 2 bases from J, leaving 7 bases between. The CDR3 contains 14 residues. This CDR3 is CAWSVPQTNEKLFF. The DNA for the CDR3 is TGTGCCTGGAGTGTACCCCAGACTAATGAAAAACTGTTTTTT.

J is TRBJ2-7 and V is TRBV19; a possible D gene is TRBD2 (5 bases). The CDR3 covers 15 residues. Germline V gives CDR1 LNHDA, CDR2 SQIVND (reference sequence). The V and J ends lost 3 bases and 4 bases respectively, with 16 bases between them. In nucleotides, the CDR3 is TGTGCCAGTAGTATCGCCCCGGGTCGGGGATACGAGCAGTACTTC. This translates into CASSIAPGRGYEQYF.

The chain uses TRBV18 and TRBJ2-1; the match to TRBD2 covers 11 bases. CDR1 and CDR2 (germline): KGHSH, LQKENI. The V and J ends lost 0 bases and 4 bases, in that order; junction bases with no gene match: 5. The CDR3 contains 17 residues. This chain's CDR3 is CASSPPVASGRYNEQFF. The CDR3 DNA reads TGTGCCAGCTCACCACCTGTGGCTAGCGGGAGGTACAATGAGCAGTTCTTC.

V and J are TRBV29-1 and TRBJ2-1, with TRBD2 as a possible D gene (5 bases). The CDR3 covers 12 residues. Trimming removed 7 bases at V and 5 bases at J, with 12 bases between. Germline values: CDR1 SQVTM, CDR2 ANQGSEA. The CDR3 nucleotides are TGCAGCGGAAATCGCGGGCACAATGAGCAGTTCTTC. Its protein is CSGNRGHNEQFF.

V and J are TRBV29-1 and TRBJ2-7, with D possibly matching TRBD1 (6 bases). The CDR3 runs to 13 residues. The V gene's germline CDR1 is SQVTM and CDR2 ANQGSEA. V gave up 7 bases and J gave up 4 bases, with 17 bases separating them. CDR3 nucleotides: TGCAGCGCGTATGGTACAGGGTCTTACGAGCAGTACTTC. Its protein product is CSAYGTGSYEQYF.